Here is one T cell receptor beta chain with its context. These data originate in a study of blood T cells in healthy people across ages. Per germline, CDR1 MGHRA and CDR2 YSYEKL. There are 14 residues in the CDR3. The J segment lost 5 bases and the V segment lost 2 bases, leaving 4 bases of the junction unmatched. A sample-barcoded 5' primer and a J-beta primer mix were used in a second PCR of roughly 7 to 12 cycles. Each cDNA molecule, via a template-switch adaptor with 12 random nucleotides, was tagged. Each CDR3 protein gets one entry after TCRdb re-called the 5' RACE reads with MiXCR. The table includes about 1.4 million distinct CDR3 sequences, 55% to 75% detected once.

The clonotype was recovered from a man aged 18 to 35 in good health. The chain uses TRBV4-1 and TRBJ2-3; the match to TRBD2 covers 7 bases. Sequencing was done on a sample of blood. The CDR3 coding sequence is TGCGCCAGCAGCCAAACGGGGGGTATAGATACGCAGTATTTT. It encodes CASSQTGGIDTQYF.